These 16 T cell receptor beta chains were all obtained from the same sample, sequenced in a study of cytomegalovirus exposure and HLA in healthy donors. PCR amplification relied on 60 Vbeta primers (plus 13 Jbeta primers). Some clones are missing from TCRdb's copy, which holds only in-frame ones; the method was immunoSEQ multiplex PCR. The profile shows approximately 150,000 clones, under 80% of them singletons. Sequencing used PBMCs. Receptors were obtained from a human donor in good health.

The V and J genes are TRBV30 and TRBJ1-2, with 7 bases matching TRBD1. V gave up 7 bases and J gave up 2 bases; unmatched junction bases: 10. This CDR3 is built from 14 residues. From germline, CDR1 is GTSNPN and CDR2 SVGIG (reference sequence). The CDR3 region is CASPPGQLNYGYTF. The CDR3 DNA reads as TGTGCCTCTCCCCCGGGACAGTTAAACTATGGCTACACCTTC.

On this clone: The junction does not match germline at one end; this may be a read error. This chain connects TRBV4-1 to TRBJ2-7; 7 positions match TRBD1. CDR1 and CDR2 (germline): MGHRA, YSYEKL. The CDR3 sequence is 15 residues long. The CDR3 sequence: CASTQARDSFYEQYF. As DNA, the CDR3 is TGCGCCAGCACCCAAGCCCGGGACAGTTTCTACGAGCAGTACTTC.

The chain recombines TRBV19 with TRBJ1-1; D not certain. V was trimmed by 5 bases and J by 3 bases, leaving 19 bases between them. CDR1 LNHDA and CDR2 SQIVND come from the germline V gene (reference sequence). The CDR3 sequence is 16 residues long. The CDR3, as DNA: TGTGCCAGTAGTGATAGAGATCTGTCGTTTGACACTGAAGCTTTCTTT. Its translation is CASSDRDLSFDTEAFF.

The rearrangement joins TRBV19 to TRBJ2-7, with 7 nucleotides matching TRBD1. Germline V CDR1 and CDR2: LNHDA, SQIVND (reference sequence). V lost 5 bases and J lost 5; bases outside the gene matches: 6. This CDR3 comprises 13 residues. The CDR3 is CASSSGGRDEQYF. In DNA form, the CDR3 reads TGTGCCAGTAGTTCAGGGGGACGGGACGAGCAGTACTTC.

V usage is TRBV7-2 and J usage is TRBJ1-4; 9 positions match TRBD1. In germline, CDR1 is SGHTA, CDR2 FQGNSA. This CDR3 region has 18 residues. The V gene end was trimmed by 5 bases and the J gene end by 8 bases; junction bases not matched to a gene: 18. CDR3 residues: CASSTQTGSNRGLEKLFF. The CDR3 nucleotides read TGTGCCAGCAGCACGCAAACCGGGTCCAACAGGGGGCTAGAAAAACTGTTTTTT.

The CDR3 region is CASSIGVELFF. CDR3 nucleotides: TGTGCCAGTAGTATTGGAGTGGAGCTGTTTTTT. The J gene is TRBJ2-2, the V gene TRBV19; D remains ambiguous. There are 11 residues in the CDR3. CDR1 and CDR2 from the germline V gene are LNHDA and SQIVND (reference sequence). The V end lost 3 bases, the J end lost 10 bases, and 6 bases lay between the germline ends.

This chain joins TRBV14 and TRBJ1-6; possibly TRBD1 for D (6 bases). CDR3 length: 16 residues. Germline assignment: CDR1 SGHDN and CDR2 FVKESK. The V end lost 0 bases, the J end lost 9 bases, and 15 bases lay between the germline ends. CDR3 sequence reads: CASSQDHRVSGSPLHF. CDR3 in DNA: TGTGCCAGCAGCCAAGACCACAGGGTGAGTGGTTCACCCCTCCACTTT.

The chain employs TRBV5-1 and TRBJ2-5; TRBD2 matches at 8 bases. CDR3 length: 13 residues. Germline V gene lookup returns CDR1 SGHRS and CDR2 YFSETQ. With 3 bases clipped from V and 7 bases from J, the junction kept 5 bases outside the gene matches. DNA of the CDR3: TGCGCCAGCAGCTCCGCCGGGGGGGGGACCCAGTACTTC. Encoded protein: CASSSAGGGTQYF.

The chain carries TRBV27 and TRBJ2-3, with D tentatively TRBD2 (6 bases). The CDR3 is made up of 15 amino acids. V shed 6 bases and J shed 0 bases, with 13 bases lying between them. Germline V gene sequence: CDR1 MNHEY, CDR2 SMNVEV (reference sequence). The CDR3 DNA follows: TGTGCCAGCAGCCTTACCGGGACTAGCACAGATACGCAGTATTTT. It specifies CASSLTGTSTDTQYF.

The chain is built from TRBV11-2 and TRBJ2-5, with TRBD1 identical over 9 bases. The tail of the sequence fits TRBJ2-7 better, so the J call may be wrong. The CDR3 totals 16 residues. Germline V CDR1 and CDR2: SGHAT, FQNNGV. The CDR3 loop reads CASSLRQGTGNYEQYF. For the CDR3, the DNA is TGTGCCAGCAGCCTAAGGCAGGGGACAGGGAACTACGAGCAGTACTTC.

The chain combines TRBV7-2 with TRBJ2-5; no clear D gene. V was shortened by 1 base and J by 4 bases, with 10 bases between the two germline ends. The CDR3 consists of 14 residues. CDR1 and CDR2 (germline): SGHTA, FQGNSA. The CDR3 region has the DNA TGTGCCAGCAGCTTAGGGGCCCGCCCAGAGACCCAGTACTTC. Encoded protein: CASSLGARPETQYF.

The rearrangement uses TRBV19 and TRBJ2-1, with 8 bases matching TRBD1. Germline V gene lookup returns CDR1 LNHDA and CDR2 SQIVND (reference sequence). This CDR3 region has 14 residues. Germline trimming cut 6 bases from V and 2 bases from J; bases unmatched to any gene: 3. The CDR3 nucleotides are TGTGCCAGTAGCGGGACAGGAGCCTACAATGAGCAGTTCTTC. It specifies CASSGTGAYNEQFF. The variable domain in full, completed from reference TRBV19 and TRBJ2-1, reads DGGITQSPKYLFRKEGQNVTLSCEQNLNHDAMYWYRQDPGQGLRLIYYSQIVNDFQKGDIAEGYSVSREKKESFPLTVTSAQKNPTAFYLCASSGTGAYNEQFFGPGTRLTVL.

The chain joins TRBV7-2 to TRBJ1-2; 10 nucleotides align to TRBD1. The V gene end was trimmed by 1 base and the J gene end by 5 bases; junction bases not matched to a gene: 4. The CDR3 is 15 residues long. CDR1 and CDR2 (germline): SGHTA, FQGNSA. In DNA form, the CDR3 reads TGTGCCAGCAGCTTAGGGACAGGGGGACCTTATGGCTACACCTTC. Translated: CASSLGTGGPYGYTF.

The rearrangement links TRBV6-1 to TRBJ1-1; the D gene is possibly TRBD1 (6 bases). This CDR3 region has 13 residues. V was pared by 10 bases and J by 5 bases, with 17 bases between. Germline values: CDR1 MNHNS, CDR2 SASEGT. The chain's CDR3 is CATRAGTMTEAFF. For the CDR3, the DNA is TGTGCCACCCGAGCCGGGACAATGACTGAAGCTTTCTTT.

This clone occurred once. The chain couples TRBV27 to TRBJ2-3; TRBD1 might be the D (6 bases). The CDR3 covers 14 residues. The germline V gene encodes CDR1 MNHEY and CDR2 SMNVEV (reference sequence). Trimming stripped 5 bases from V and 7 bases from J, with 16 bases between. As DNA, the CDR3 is TGTGCCAGCAGTGGAACAGGGTTCGGTAATACGCAGTATTTT. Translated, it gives CASSGTGFGNTQYF.

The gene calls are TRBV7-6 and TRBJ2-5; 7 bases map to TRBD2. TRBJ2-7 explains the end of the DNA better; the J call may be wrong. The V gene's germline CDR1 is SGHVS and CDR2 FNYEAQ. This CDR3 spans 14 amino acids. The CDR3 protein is CASSSQAGSYEQYF. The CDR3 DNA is TGTGCCAGCAGCTCCCAAGCGGGGTCCTACGAGCAGTACTTC.